Below are 13 T cell receptor beta chains sequenced from a single sample in a study of Graves' ophthalmopathy and Graves' hyperthyroidism. The authors amplified TCR beta CDR3 regions, and they did so from RNA transcripts for repertoire sequencing. RT-PCR in the first round used HTBI primers; a second-round multiplex PCR followed. Each CDR3 protein gets one entry after TCRdb re-called the multiplex PCR reads with MiXCR. The table records about 210,000 distinct CDR3 sequences, over 25% of them present only once. Sequenced: peripheral blood. The source is a man aged 45 to 65 with Graves' ophthalmopathy.

This clonotype appeared many times. The J gene is TRBJ2-5, the V gene TRBV28; a weak D match, TRBD2 (5 bases). The CDR3 totals 15 residues. In germline, CDR1 is MDHEN, CDR2 SYDVKM. V was pared by 7 bases and J by 1 base, with 16 bases between. The CDR3 coding sequence is TGTGCCAGCACCATGGTCGGGGAAGGCCAAGAGACCCAGTACTTC. Its protein product is CASTMVGEGQETQYF.

There are many counts of this clonotype. The chain joins TRBV2 to TRBJ1-5; the match to TRBD1 covers 7 bases. Germline V gene lookup returns CDR1 SNHLY and CDR2 FYNNEI. The V segment lost 6 bases and the J segment 3 bases; nucleotides outside the gene matches: 8. The CDR3 sequence is 15 residues long. The CDR3 nucleotides read TGTGCCAGCAGGGGGGACAGTCCATCCAATCAGCCCCAGCATTTT. This sequence encodes CASRGDSPSNQPQHF. Looking up the rest from reference TRBV2 and TRBJ1-5 gives the full variable domain: EPEVTQTPSHQVTQMGQEVILRCVPISNHLYFYWYRQILGQKVEFLVSFYNNEISEKSEIFDDQFSVERPDGSNFTLKIRSTKLEDSAMYFCASRGDSPSNQPQHFGDGTRLSIL.

This clonotype has a single count. This chain joins TRBV19 and TRBJ1-2; 8 nucleotides agree with TRBD1. Germline CDR1 reads LNHDA; CDR2 reads SQIVND (reference sequence). The V gene end was trimmed by 6 bases and the J gene end by 2 bases; junction bases not matched to a gene: 5. This CDR3 is 14 amino acids long. In DNA, the CDR3 is TGTGCCAGTAGGCTTCGACAGGGGAACTATGGCTACACCTTC. It specifies CASRLRQGNYGYTF.

J is TRBJ1-2 and V is TRBV6-2 or TRBV6-3, with D tentatively TRBD1 (5 bases). Trimming stripped 4 bases from V and 5 bases from J, with 11 bases between. Germline lookup yields CDR1 MNHEY and CDR2 SVGEGT. This CDR3 region has 13 residues. The CDR3 nucleotides are TGTGCCAGCAGTTTTACCGACAGATATGGCTACACCTTC. This codes for CASSFTDRYGYTF.

This clonotype showed up just once. At one boundary the junction diverges from the germline segment, which might be a read error. The chain joins TRBV28 to TRBJ1-2; a weak D match, TRBD1 (5 bases). The V gene's germline CDR1 is MDHEN and CDR2 SYDVKM. CDR3 length equals 12 residues. The CDR3: CVSGSDSYGYTF. In nucleotides, the CDR3 is TGTGTCAGCGGGAGTGACAGCTATGGCTACACCTTC.

Ten or more counts support this clonotype. The rearrangement joins TRBV4-1 to TRBJ2-4; 7 bases map to TRBD1. The CDR3 runs 15 residues. CDR1 is MGHRA and CDR2 is YSYEKL in the germline V gene. V was pared by 4 bases and J by 6 bases, with 9 bases of the junction left unmatched. CDR3 amino acids: CASSLTEGARNIQYF. CDR3 DNA sequence: TGCGCCAGCAGCCTGACTGAGGGGGCTAGAAACATTCAGTACTTC.

Turning to this clonotype: The junction departs from germline at one end; a sequencing error may be responsible. J is TRBJ2-3 and V is TRBV28; no firm D call. CDR1 is MDHEN and CDR2 is SYDVKM in the germline V gene. The CDR3 spans 16 residues. The CDR3 sequence: CASSFKETPRSDTQYF. CDR3 coding DNA: TGTGCCAGCAGTTTTAAGGAGACACCACGCTCCGATACACAGTATTTT.

In this sample, this clonotype turned up many times. The rearrangement links TRBV20-1 to TRBJ1-5; a weak D match, TRBD1 (5 bases). CDR3 length: 14 residues. Germline V gene data show CDR1 as DFQATT and CDR2 as SNEGSKA (reference sequence). The ends were cut back, 0 bases at V and 3 bases at J, with 9 bases in the middle. The CDR3 protein is CSARDGTVNQPQHF. In nucleotides, the CDR3 is TGCAGTGCTAGAGATGGGACGGTCAATCAGCCCCAGCATTTT.

The chain couples TRBV20-1 to TRBJ2-5; the D gene is possibly TRBD2 (6 bases). V lost 6 bases to trimming and J lost 4 bases, with 15 bases between them. This CDR3 is built from 13 residues. Germline V gives CDR1 DFQATT, CDR2 SNEGSKA (reference sequence). The CDR3 region has the DNA TGCAGTGCGACCCTACACGGGGGAGAGACCCAGTACTTC. This gives the protein CSATLHGGETQYF.

This clonotype was counted ten times or more. V gene TRBV6-2 or TRBV6-3 combines with J gene TRBJ2-7; no firm D call. The CDR3 contains 11 residues. Trimming took 5 bases from V and 5 from J, leaving 7 bases between them. Germline V CDR1 and CDR2: MNHEY, SVGEGT. CDR3 in amino acids: CASSNKNEQYF. The CDR3 nucleotides are TGTGCCAGCAGTAATAAAAACGAGCAGTACTTC.

This clonotype has ten or more counts. This chain joins TRBV6-1 and TRBJ1-2; 7 bases match TRBD1. V was clipped by 8 bases and J by 0 bases; unmatched bases: 6. Germline CDR1 reads MNHNS; CDR2 reads SASEGT. The CDR3 is 14 residues long. DNA of the CDR3: TGTGCCAGCTTAGGGACAGCCGCTAACTATGGCTACACCTTC. Its translation: CASLGTAANYGYTF.

This clonotype has at least ten counts. The V and J genes are TRBV6-2 or TRBV6-3 and TRBJ2-5; 9 bases align to TRBD2. CDR1 is MNHEY and CDR2 is SVGEGT in the germline V gene. This CDR3 has 15 amino acids. The ends lost 7 bases at V and 2 bases at J; junction bases unmatched: 8. CDR3 DNA: TGTGCCAGCACCTATAGCGGGAGAGGGCAAGAGACCCAGTACTTC. Translation gives CASTYSGRGQETQYF.

The sample holds many counts of this clonotype. This chain uses TRBV28 with TRBJ2-7, with TRBD2 as a possible D gene (7 bases). The CDR3 runs to 15 residues. Trimming left V 3 bases short and J 3 bases short, with 15 bases between. CDR1 and CDR2 (germline): MDHEN, SYDVKM. Here the CDR3 DNA reads TGTGCCAGCAGTTTGGGAGGGGGGGCAATCTACGAGCAGTACTTC. Translated: CASSLGGGAIYEQYF.